The 13 T cell receptor beta chains in this list originate from one sample, sequenced in a study of response to subunit inactivated influenza vaccine (dated by TCRdb to 2016 to 2019). Library construction relied on RT-PCR. These reads were obtained on an Illumina HiSeq 2500. The public reads were reanalyzed by TCRdb: fastp trimming at Q25, MiXCR alignment, in-frame beta chains only. Rows are unified per CDR3 protein, each entry keeping the most common DNA and genes. The sample table records about 650,000 distinct CDR3 sequences; 12% to 15% of these occur just once. The leading ten clones occupy roughly 7.2% of the sample. The sequenced sample was PBMCs from blood, obtained 14 days before vaccination. These receptors were obtained from a man between 45 and 60 years old who received an inactivated influenza vaccine. Donor details come from another sample of the same person, matched by shared clones.

This clonotype was seen only a few times. The chain couples TRBV6-5 to TRBJ2-3; a weak D match, TRBD1 (5 bases). CDR3 length: 13 residues. V was trimmed by 1 base and J by 4 bases, leaving 6 bases between them. CDR1 MNHEY and CDR2 SVGAGI come from the germline V gene. In DNA form, the CDR3 reads TGTGCCAGCAGTTACTGGGGCGCAGATACGCAGTATTTT. It encodes CASSYWGADTQYF.

This clonotype occurred a few times. The V gene is TRBV2, the J gene TRBJ2-2, with D perhaps matching TRBD1 or TRBD2 (5 bases each). Germline V gene data show CDR1 as SNHLY and CDR2 as FYNNEI. With 11 bases removed from V and 6 bases from J, the gap between germline ends came to 22 bases. This CDR3 region has 15 residues. The CDR3 coding sequence is TGTGCCTGTGGCCGGGACCTAGCTCGGGCCGGGGAGCTGTTTTTT. This gives the protein CACGRDLARAGELFF.

This clonotype was observed a few times. The CDR3 spells CASKTGTGGSDTQYF. The CDR3 DNA sequence: TGTGCCAGCAAAACCGGGACAGGGGGCTCGGATACGCAGTATTTT. The V gene is TRBV6-2 or TRBV6-3, the J gene TRBJ2-3; 12 bases agree with TRBD1. V was pared by 7 bases and J by 6 bases, with 8 bases of the junction left unmatched. Germline lookup yields CDR1 MNHEY and CDR2 SVGEGT. This CDR3 spans 15 amino acids.

The chain joins TRBV5-5 to TRBJ1-1; no firm D call. Trimming took off 3 bases at V and 1 base at J, with 10 bases between the two ends. The CDR3 sequence is 14 residues long. CDR1 and CDR2 (germline): SGHKS, YYEKEE (reference sequence). The CDR3 sequence is CASSWASRNTEAFF. The CDR3 region has the DNA TGTGCCAGCAGCTGGGCAAGCCGGAACACTGAAGCTTTCTTT.

The sample holds a few counts of this clonotype. The V and J genes are TRBV29-1 and TRBJ2-2; D is undetermined. The CDR3 has 14 amino acids. Trimming shortened V by 7 bases and J by 2 bases, and 14 bases separated the two germline ends. From germline, CDR1 is SQVTM and CDR2 ANQGSEA. The CDR3 DNA follows: TGCAGCGCCGCTAAGACGGATAACACCGGGGAGCTGTTTTTT. It specifies CSAAKTDNTGELFF.

This clonotype has more than one count but fewer than ten. V is TRBV19 and J is TRBJ1-1; a weak D match, TRBD1 (5 bases). CDR1 is LNHDA and CDR2 is SQIVND in the germline V gene (reference sequence). The V and J ends lost 6 bases and 4 bases respectively, with 12 bases between them. CDR3 length: 13 residues. For the CDR3, the DNA is TGTGCCAGTAGGGTTGTGGGGGGCACTGAAGCTTTCTTT. Amino acids: CASRVVGGTEAFF.

This chain links TRBV6-2 or TRBV6-3 with TRBJ2-1, with D perhaps given as TRBD1 or TRBD2 (5 bases each). V gave up 6 bases and J gave up 4 bases, with 16 bases separating them. CDR3 length: 15 amino acids. Per germline, CDR1 MNHEY and CDR2 SVGEGT. CDR3 nucleotides: TGTGCCAGCAGGCCCCGGGGACGCCTTTACAATGAGCAGTTCTTC. Amino acids: CASRPRGRLYNEQFF.

The chain joins TRBV4-2 to TRBJ2-1; 8 bases agree with TRBD2. The V gene's germline CDR1 is LGHNA and CDR2 YNFKEQ. This CDR3 is 17 amino acids long. With V trimmed by 4 bases and J by 10 bases, 18 bases remained unmatched. The CDR3: CASSRLIRGGRGKEQFF. For the CDR3, the DNA is TGTGCCAGCAGCCGCTTAATTCGGGGGGGCCGCGGAAAAGAGCAGTTCTTC.

This clonotype turned up a few times. The V and J genes are TRBV20-1 and TRBJ2-5; 11 nucleotides align to TRBD2. Germline trimming cut 7 bases from V and 1 base from J; bases unmatched to any gene: 8. Germline V gives CDR1 DFQATT, CDR2 SNEGSKA (reference sequence). The CDR3 totals 15 residues. Here the CDR3 DNA reads TGCAGTGGGTCGGGGACTAGCGGTTCCCAAGAGACCCAGTACTTC. Translated: CSGSGTSGSQETQYF.

The genes are TRBV7-9 and TRBJ2-1, with 14 bases that match TRBD2. CDR3 length: 16 amino acids. Germline CDR1 is SEHNR and CDR2 is FQNEAQ (reference sequence). The junction had 10 bases not matched to a gene; V was cut back by 2 bases and J by 13 bases. This chain's CDR3 is CASSLFAGTSGSSQFF. In DNA, the CDR3 is TGTGCCAGCAGCTTATTCGCGGGGACTAGCGGGAGTTCACAGTTCTTC.

CDR3 nucleotides: TGCAGTGCTAGAGGCGGGAGTCGCGAGCGCAATGAGCAGTTCTTC. Translation gives CSARGGSRERNEQFF. The chain recombines TRBV20-1 with TRBJ2-1; 7 positions agree with TRBD2. Germline values: CDR1 DFQATT, CDR2 SNEGSKA (reference sequence). J lost 6 bases, V lost 1 base, and 9 bases had no gene match. CDR3 size: 15 residues.

The chain couples TRBV20-1 to TRBJ2-5, with D hard to call. Trimming stripped 6 bases from V and 5 bases from J, with 13 bases between. Per germline, CDR1 DFQATT and CDR2 SNEGSKA (reference sequence). The CDR3 is 12 residues long. Written as DNA, the CDR3 is TGCAGTGCCACGCCCAGTCAGGAGACCCAGTACTTC. Its protein product is CSATPSQETQYF.

This clonotype was seen more than once but under ten times. The chain employs TRBV11-2 and TRBJ2-3, with D perhaps TRBD2 (5 bases). Germline V gene lookup returns CDR1 SGHAT and CDR2 FQNNGV. V dropped 5 bases and J dropped 8 bases, with 17 bases sitting between them. This CDR3 contains 14 residues. The DNA for the CDR3 is TGTGCCAGCAGCCCCCCCACGCGGGCAGTTACGCAGTATTTT. It codes for CASSPPTRAVTQYF.